This entry lists 23 T cell receptor beta chains sequenced from one sample in a study of CD8 T cells in Susac syndrome. Random hexamers were used to reverse transcribe the RNA input (about 0.5 to 1 ug). TCRdb reprocessed the immunoSEQ multiplex PCR reads via MiXCR and lists one record per CDR3 protein. In the table there are around 130,000 distinct CDR3 sequences, 95% of which are singletons. The sequencing input was CD4+ T cells from PBMCs. The receptor source for this set is a human donor with multiple sclerosis.

The rearrangement links TRBV25-1 to TRBJ2-1; D is unresolved. The germline V gene encodes CDR1 MGHDK and CDR2 SYGVNS. V lost 4 bases to trimming and J lost 8 bases, with 15 bases between them. The CDR3 sequence is 14 residues long. The DNA of the CDR3 is TGTGCCAGCAGTGGGGCTGAGAGTTCACATGAGCAGTTCTTC. Amino acid sequence: CASSGAESSHEQFF. Complete variable domain (other parts from reference TRBV25-1 and TRBJ2-1): EADIYQTPRYLVIGTGKKITLECSQTMGHDKMYWYQQDPGMELHLIHYSYGVNSTEKGDLSSESTVSRIRTEHFPLTLESARPSHTSQYLCASSGAESSHEQFFGPGTRLTVL.

The chain employs TRBV7-9 and TRBJ2-5; D unclear. Looked up from germline, CDR1 is SEHNR and CDR2 is FQNEAQ (reference sequence). This CDR3 is built from 13 residues. V shed 4 bases and J shed 2 bases, with 8 bases lying between them. This CDR3 is CASSSSAQETQYF. CDR3 sequence (DNA): TGTGCCAGCAGCTCTTCGGCTCAAGAGACCCAGTACTTC.

J is TRBJ1-1 and V is TRBV29-1; TRBD1 agrees at 9 bases. Germline loops: CDR1 SQVTM, CDR2 ANQGSEA. The CDR3 is made up of 12 amino acids. J lost 4 bases, V lost 4 bases, and 1 base had no gene match. This CDR3 reads CSVGTGATEAFF. The CDR3, as DNA: TGCAGCGTTGGGACAGGGGCCACTGAAGCTTTCTTT. The variable domain in full, with the rest retrieved from reference TRBV29-1 and TRBJ1-1, is SAVISQKPSRDICQRGTSLTIQCQVDSQVTMMFWYRQQPGQSLTLIATANQGSEATYESGFVIDKFPISRPNLTFSTLTVSNMSPEDSSIYLCSVGTGATEAFFGQGTRLTVV.

The chain carries TRBV11-2 and TRBJ2-3; no firm D call. The CDR3 has 15 amino acids. The germline CDR1 and CDR2 sequences are SGHAT and FQNNGV. Trimming shortened V by 1 base and J by 4 bases, and 12 bases separated the two germline ends. CDR3 sequence: CASSLGDSSADTQYF. Written as DNA, the CDR3 is TGTGCCAGCAGCTTAGGTGATAGTAGTGCAGATACGCAGTATTTT. Drawing the rest from reference TRBV11-2 and TRBJ2-3, the complete variable domain is EAGVAQSPRYKIIEKRQSVAFWCNPISGHATLYWYQQILGQGPKLLIQFQNNGVVDDSQLPKDRFSAERLKGVDSTLKIQPAKLEDSAVYLCASSLGDSSADTQYFGPGTRLTVL.

The V and J genes are TRBV29-1 and TRBJ1-5; unclear D gene. Trimming took off 7 bases at V and 4 bases at J, with 14 bases between the two ends. Germline V gene lookup returns CDR1 SQVTM and CDR2 ANQGSEA. This CDR3 is 13 amino acids long. CDR3 sequence reads: CSAGELGNQPQHF. The CDR3 bases are TGCAGCGCCGGGGAATTGGGGAATCAGCCCCAGCATTTT.

CDR3 sequence reads: CASSNSGNSNQPQHF. The CDR3 coding sequence is TGTGCCAGCAGTAATAGTGGAAATAGCAATCAGCCCCAGCATTTT. V and J are TRBV27 and TRBJ1-5; no definite D call. This CDR3 comprises 15 residues. Germline V gene sequence: CDR1 MNHEY, CDR2 SMNVEV (reference sequence). The V and J ends lost 5 bases and 0 bases respectively, with 11 bases between them.

This sequence joins TRBV27 and TRBJ2-2; 9 bases agree with TRBD2. With V trimmed by 7 bases and J by 4 bases, 13 bases remained unmatched. The CDR3 contains 17 residues. The germline gives CDR1 MNHEY, CDR2 SMNVEV (reference sequence). CDR3 DNA sequence: TGTGCCAGCACCCGTTATCCGACTAGCGGCCCCACCGGGGAGCTGTTTTTT. It translates to CASTRYPTSGPTGELFF.

The chain uses TRBV28 and TRBJ1-2; D remains ambiguous. This CDR3 spans 10 amino acids. Trimming left V 6 bases short and J 3 bases short, with 2 bases between. Germline V gene lookup returns CDR1 MDHEN and CDR2 SYDVKM. CDR3 protein: CASRDYGYTF. As DNA, the CDR3 is TGTGCCAGCAGGGACTATGGCTACACCTTC.

This clonotype was picked up one time. The chain joins TRBV15 to TRBJ1-1; D uncertain. Trimming left V 0 bases short and J 1 base short, with 9 bases between. CDR1 is LNHNV, CDR2 YYDKDF, per germline (reference sequence). This CDR3 is 15 amino acids long. As DNA, the CDR3 is TGTGCCACCAGCAGAGATCCGGCCCGGAACACTGAAGCTTTCTTT. This translates into CATSRDPARNTEAFF. Full variable domain (missing parts from reference TRBV15 and TRBJ1-1): DAMVIQNPRYQVTQFGKPVTLSCSQTLNHNVMYWYQQKSSQAPKLLFHYYDKDFNNEADTPDNFQSRRPNTSFCFLDIRSPGLGDTAMYLCATSRDPARNTEAFFGQGTRLTVV.

This chain uses TRBV9 with TRBJ2-1, with D possibly being TRBD2 (6 bases). Trimming left V 0 bases short and J 5 bases short, with 15 bases between. This CDR3 comprises 16 residues. The germline CDR1 and CDR2 sequences are SGDLS and YYNGEE. The CDR3 spells CASSVAPMAGNNEQFF. The DNA of the CDR3 is TGTGCCAGCAGCGTAGCTCCAATGGCGGGGAACAATGAGCAGTTCTTC.

The CDR3 DNA sequence: TGTGCCAGCAGCTCGGACGTAGCCTACGAGCAGTACTTC. It codes for CASSSDVAYEQYF. The genes are TRBV13 and TRBJ2-7, with no clear D. CDR3 length: 13 amino acids. CDR1 is PRHDT, CDR2 FYEKMQ, per germline (reference sequence). V gave up 4 bases and J gave up 2 bases, with 9 bases separating them.

This chain uses TRBV6-2 or TRBV6-3 with TRBJ2-7, with D hard to call. Germline CDR1 is MNHEY and CDR2 is SVGEGT. The CDR3 runs 13 residues. V shed 5 bases and J shed 7 bases, with 15 bases lying between them. The CDR3 region has the DNA TGTGCCAGCAGTACCGGGTCCGGATTGGAGCAGTACTTC. Translated, it gives CASSTGSGLEQYF.

The chain uses TRBV20-1 and TRBJ1-1; possibly TRBD1 for D (5 bases). The CDR3 is made up of 15 amino acids. In germline, CDR1 is DFQATT, CDR2 SNEGSKA (reference sequence). With 0 bases removed from V and 3 bases from J, the gap between germline ends came to 14 bases. The CDR3 loop reads CSARDLRRDYTEAFF. The DNA of the CDR3 is TGCAGTGCTAGAGATCTCCGGAGGGACTACACTGAAGCTTTCTTT.

The V and J genes are TRBV29-1 and TRBJ2-5; D possibly corresponds to TRBD2 (7 bases). Germline V gene sequence: CDR1 SQVTM, CDR2 ANQGSEA. This CDR3 spans 12 amino acids. V gave up 7 bases and J gave up 5 bases, with 14 bases separating them. The DNA of the CDR3 is TGCAGCGCCGAGGGGGGAGGGGAGACCCAGTACTTC. This sequence encodes CSAEGGGETQYF.

This chain uses TRBV20-1 with TRBJ1-1, with 9 bases fitting TRBD1. Germline CDR1 reads DFQATT; CDR2 reads SNEGSKA (reference sequence). V shed 4 bases, J shed 2 bases, and the junction held 5 bases outside the gene matches. This CDR3 has 14 residues. CDR3 sequence reads: CSATGTGSNTEAFF. In DNA form, the CDR3 reads TGCAGTGCTACCGGGACAGGGTCCAACACTGAAGCTTTCTTT.

The chain recombines TRBV7-9 with TRBJ2-7; D is possibly TRBD1 or TRBD2 (5 bases each). The CDR3 sequence is 14 residues long. With 5 bases removed from V and 7 bases from J, the gap between germline ends came to 18 bases. Germline V gene sequence: CDR1 SEHNR, CDR2 FQNEAQ (reference sequence). CDR3 DNA: TGTGCCAGCAGCGCTTGGACGGGGCTGCGGGAGCAGTACTTC. Amino acids: CASSAWTGLREQYF.

V is TRBV28 and J is TRBJ1-1; TRBD1 is a possible D gene (5 bases). V gave up 3 bases and J gave up 10 bases, with 24 bases separating them. Germline CDR1 reads MDHEN; CDR2 reads SYDVKM. The CDR3 loop spans 16 amino acids. The CDR3 coding sequence is TGTGCCAGCAGTTTTTTTTCAGCGGGGGTTCTCGGTGGAGCTTTCTTT. It is translated as CASSFFSAGVLGGAFF.

The chain combines TRBV18 with TRBJ2-5; possible D gene TRBD1, 6 bases. This CDR3 is built from 13 residues. Trimming took off 2 bases at V and 2 bases at J, with 6 bases between the two ends. Germline values: CDR1 KGHSH, CDR2 LQKENI. The CDR3, as DNA: TGTGCCAGCTCACCAGGGACACAAGAGACCCAGTACTTC. Translating it yields CASSPGTQETQYF.

This clonotype was observed once. V and J are TRBV6-1 and TRBJ1-2; D call uncertain. The CDR3 runs 15 residues. Germline-derived CDR1 and CDR2 are MNHNS and SASEGT. V lost 0 bases to trimming and J lost 4 bases, with 12 bases between them. CDR3 residues: CASSEALGQFYGYTF. The CDR3 DNA reads TGTGCCAGCAGTGAAGCCCTCGGGCAGTTCTATGGCTACACCTTC.

The chain joins TRBV28 to TRBJ1-5; no definite D call. This CDR3 comprises 15 residues. V lost 2 bases and J lost 5, with 13 bases in between. Germline CDR1 and CDR2: MDHEN and SYDVKM. The CDR3, as DNA: TGTGCCAGCAGTTTACCCCTGACTTTTGATCAGCCCCAGCATTTT. Its protein is CASSLPLTFDQPQHF. The whole variable domain, filled in from reference TRBV28 and TRBJ1-5, reads DVKVTQSSRYLVKRTGEKVFLECVQDMDHENMFWYRQDPGLGLRLIYFSYDVKMKEKGDIPEGYSVSREKKERFSLILESASTNQTSMYLCASSLPLTFDQPQHFGDGTRLSIL.

In this sample, this clonotype turned up once. The chain employs TRBV29-1 and TRBJ2-5; D is possibly TRBD1 (6 bases). In germline, CDR1 is SQVTM, CDR2 ANQGSEA. CDR3 length: 14 residues. V lost 0 bases to trimming and J lost 4 bases, with 12 bases between them. The CDR3 is CSVEEGALGETQYF. The CDR3 DNA reads TGCAGCGTTGAAGAGGGGGCGCTTGGAGAGACCCAGTACTTC.

This chain joins TRBV3-1 and TRBJ2-5; tentatively, D is TRBD2 (5 bases). CDR3 size: 15 residues. V lost 0 bases and J 2 bases, leaving 10 bases between the germline ends. CDR1 is LGHDT, CDR2 YNNKEL, per germline (reference sequence). In DNA, the CDR3 is TGTGCCAGCAGCCAAGAGTTAGCGAGTCAAGAGACCCAGTACTTC. This codes for CASSQELASQETQYF.

The chain carries TRBV7-9 and TRBJ2-3; TRBD1 or TRBD2 may be the D gene (6 bases each). Germline V gene sequence: CDR1 SEHNR, CDR2 FQNEAQ (reference sequence). The V end lost 1 base, the J end lost 0 bases, and 14 bases lay between the germline ends. The length of the CDR3 is 17 residues. The CDR3 spells CASSLGRGTLSTDTQYF. CDR3 nucleotide sequence: TGTGCCAGCAGCTTAGGTCGGGGGACACTTAGCACAGATACGCAGTATTTT.